This TCR beta chain comes out of a study of human T cells and chemical hapten exposure. Findings and caveats of the study: Versus controls, significantly more large CDR3 similarity clusters arose from expanded TCRs. Patch test score was positively correlated with the counts of PT1 expanded TCRs.

Each CDR3 protein gets one entry after TCRdb re-called the RACE reads with MiXCR. The table records 280,000 or so distinct CDR3 sequences, roughly 7.4% of them present only once. This clonotype appeared a few times. Its specificity is not known. Time point meaning: pre-sensitization, week 0. Regarding treatment: therapeutic diphenylcyclopropenone sensitization with weekly scalp DPC. Sequencing started from total RNA isolated from unfractionated whole blood. This CDR3 region has 12 residues. Germline CDR1 SQVTM, CDR2 ANQGSEA. V was pared by 8 bases and J by 4 bases, with 14 bases between. This chain joins TRBV29-1 and TRBJ2-5; possible D gene TRBD2, 5 bases. The sample was whole blood, taken in connection with sensitization to the hapten diphenylcyclopropenone (DPC). The TCR originated in a man aged 18 to 30 with alopecia areata. Some clones in this sample may be carry-over from other donors' samples. The CDR3 loop reads CSSKSGGETQYF. Here the CDR3 DNA reads TGCAGCTCGAAGTCCGGAGGAGAGACCCAGTACTTC.